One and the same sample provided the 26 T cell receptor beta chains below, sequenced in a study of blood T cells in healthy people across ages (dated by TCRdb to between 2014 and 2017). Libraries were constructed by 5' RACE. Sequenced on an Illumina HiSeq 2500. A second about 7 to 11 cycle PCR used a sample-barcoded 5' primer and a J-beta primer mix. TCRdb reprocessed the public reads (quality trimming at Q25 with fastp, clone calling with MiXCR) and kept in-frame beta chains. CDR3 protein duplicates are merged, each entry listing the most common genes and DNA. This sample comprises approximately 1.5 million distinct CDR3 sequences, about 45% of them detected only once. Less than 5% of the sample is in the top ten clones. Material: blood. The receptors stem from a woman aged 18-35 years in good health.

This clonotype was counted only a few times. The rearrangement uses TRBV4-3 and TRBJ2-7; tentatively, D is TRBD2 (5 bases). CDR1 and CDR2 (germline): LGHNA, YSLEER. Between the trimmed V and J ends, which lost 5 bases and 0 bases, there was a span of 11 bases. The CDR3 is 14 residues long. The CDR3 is CASSSSSRSYEQYF. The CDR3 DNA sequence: TGCGCCAGCAGCTCTTCTAGCCGCTCCTACGAGCAGTACTTC.

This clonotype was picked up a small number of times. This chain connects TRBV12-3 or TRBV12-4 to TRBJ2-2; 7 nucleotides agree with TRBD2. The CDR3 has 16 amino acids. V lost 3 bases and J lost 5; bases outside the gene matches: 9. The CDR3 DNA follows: TGTGCCAGCAGTTTTCTCCAGGGAGGGTATACCGGGGAGCTGTTTTTT. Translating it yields CASSFLQGGYTGELFF.

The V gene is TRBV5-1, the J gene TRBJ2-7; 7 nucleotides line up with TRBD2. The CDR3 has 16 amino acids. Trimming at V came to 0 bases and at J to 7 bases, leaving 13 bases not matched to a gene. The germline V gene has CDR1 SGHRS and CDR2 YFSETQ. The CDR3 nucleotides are TGCGCCAGCAGCTTGGGGCTAGCGGTCTCCTGCAATGAGCAGTACTTC. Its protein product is CASSLGLAVSCNEQYF.

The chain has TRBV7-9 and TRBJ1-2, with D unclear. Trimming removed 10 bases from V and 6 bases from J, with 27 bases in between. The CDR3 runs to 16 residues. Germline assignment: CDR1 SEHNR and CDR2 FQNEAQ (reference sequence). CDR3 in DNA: TGTGCCATCCGAGTTCTTAGCCCCGCTCAGAGAAATGGCTACACCTTC. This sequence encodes CAIRVLSPAQRNGYTF.

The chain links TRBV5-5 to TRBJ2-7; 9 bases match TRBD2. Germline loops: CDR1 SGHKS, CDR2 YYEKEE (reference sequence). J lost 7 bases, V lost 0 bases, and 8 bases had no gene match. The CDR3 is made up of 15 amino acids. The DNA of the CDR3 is TGTGCCAGCAGCTTGGTGGCTAGCGGGGTAAATGAGCAGTACTTC. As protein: CASSLVASGVNEQYF.

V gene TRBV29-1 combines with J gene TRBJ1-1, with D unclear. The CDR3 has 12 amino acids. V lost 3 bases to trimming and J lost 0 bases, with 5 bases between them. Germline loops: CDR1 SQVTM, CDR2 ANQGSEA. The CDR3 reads CSVDAVNTEAFF. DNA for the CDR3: TGCAGCGTTGATGCAGTGAACACTGAAGCTTTCTTT.

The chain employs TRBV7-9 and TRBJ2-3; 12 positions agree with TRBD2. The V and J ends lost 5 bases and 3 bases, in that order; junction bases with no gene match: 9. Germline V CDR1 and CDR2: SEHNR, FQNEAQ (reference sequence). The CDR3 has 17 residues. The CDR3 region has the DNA TGTGCCAGCAGCGCCACCACTAGCGGGAGGATTACAGATACGCAGTATTTT. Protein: CASSATTSGRITDTQYF. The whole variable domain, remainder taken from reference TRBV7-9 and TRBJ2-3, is DTGVSQNPRHKITKRGQNVTFRCDPISEHNRLYWYRQTLGQGPEFLTYFQNEAQLEKSRLLSDRFSAERPKGSFSTLEIQRTEQGDSAMYLCASSATTSGRITDTQYFGPGTRLTVL.

This chain's CDR3 is CASSNTDRGSIGYTF. DNA for the CDR3: TGTGCCAGCAGTAACACCGACAGGGGAAGTATTGGCTACACCTTC. The chain combines TRBV6-2 or TRBV6-3 with TRBJ1-2; 8 nucleotides line up with TRBD1. The germline gives CDR1 MNHEY, CDR2 SVGEGT. Trimming at V came to 5 bases and at J to 7 bases, leaving 12 bases not matched to a gene. The CDR3 length is 15 residues.

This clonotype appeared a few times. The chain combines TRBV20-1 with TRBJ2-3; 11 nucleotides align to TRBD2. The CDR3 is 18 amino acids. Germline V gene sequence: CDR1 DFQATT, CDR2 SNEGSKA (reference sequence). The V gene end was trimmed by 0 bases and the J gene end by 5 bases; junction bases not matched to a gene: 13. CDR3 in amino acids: CSARDSDASGGRIDTQYF. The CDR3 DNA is TGCAGTGCTAGAGACTCCGACGCTAGCGGGGGGAGGATAGATACGCAGTATTTT.

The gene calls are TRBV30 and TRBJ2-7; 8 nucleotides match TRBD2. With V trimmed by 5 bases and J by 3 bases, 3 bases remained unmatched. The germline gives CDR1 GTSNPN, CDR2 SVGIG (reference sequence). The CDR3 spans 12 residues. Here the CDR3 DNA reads TGTGCCTGGCAGCTAGCGGGCTACGAGCAGTACTTC. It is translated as CAWQLAGYEQYF.

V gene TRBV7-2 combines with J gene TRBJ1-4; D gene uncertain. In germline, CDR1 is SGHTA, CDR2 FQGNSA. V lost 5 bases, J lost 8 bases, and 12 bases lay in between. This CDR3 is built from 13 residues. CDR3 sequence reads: CASSPTLREKLFF. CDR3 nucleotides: TGTGCCAGCAGCCCGACTCTCCGAGAAAAACTGTTTTTT.

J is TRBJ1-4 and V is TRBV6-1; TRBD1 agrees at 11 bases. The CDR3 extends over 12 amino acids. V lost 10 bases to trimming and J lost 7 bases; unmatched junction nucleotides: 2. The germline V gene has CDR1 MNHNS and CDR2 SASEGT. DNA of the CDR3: TGTGCCACCGGGACAGGGGGTGAAAAACTGTTTTTT. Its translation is CATGTGGEKLFF.

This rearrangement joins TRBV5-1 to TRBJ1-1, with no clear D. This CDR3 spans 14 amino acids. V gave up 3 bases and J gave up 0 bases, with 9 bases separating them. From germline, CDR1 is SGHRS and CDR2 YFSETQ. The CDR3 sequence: CASSSSPMNTEAFF. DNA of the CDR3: TGCGCCAGCAGCTCGAGCCCCATGAACACTGAAGCTTTCTTT.

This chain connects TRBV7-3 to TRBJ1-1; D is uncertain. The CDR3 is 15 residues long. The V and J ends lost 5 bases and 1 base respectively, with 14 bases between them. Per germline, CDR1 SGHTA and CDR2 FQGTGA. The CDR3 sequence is CASSLMPLSNTEAFF. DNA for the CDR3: TGTGCCAGCAGCCTAATGCCACTTTCGAACACTGAAGCTTTCTTT.

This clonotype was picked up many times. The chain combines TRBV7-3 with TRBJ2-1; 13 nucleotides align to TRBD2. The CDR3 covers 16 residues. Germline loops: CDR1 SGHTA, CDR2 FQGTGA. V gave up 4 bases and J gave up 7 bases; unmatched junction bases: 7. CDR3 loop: CASSSSRLAGGNEQFF. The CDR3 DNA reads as TGTGCCAGCAGCTCGAGTAGACTAGCGGGAGGTAATGAGCAGTTCTTC.

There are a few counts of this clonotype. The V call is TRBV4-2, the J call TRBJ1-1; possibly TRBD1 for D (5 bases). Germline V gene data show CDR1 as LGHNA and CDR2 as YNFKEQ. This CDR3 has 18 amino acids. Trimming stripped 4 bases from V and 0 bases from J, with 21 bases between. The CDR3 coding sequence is TGTGCCAGCAGCCTTAGTGGCACCTGGGGACGGGTGAACACTGAAGCTTTCTTT. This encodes CASSLSGTWGRVNTEAFF.

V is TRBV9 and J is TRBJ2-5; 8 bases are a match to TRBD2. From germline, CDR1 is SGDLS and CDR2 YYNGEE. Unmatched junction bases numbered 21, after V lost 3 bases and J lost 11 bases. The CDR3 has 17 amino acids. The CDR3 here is CASSEGLSGGLVNEQYF. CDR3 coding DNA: TGTGCCAGCAGCGAAGGCCTCTCGGGAGGGCTAGTCAATGAGCAGTACTTC. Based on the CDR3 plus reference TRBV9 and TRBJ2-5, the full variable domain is DSGVTQTPKHLITATGQRVTLRCSPRSGDLSVYWYQQSLDQGLQFLIQYYNGEERAKGNILERFSAQQFPDLHSELNLSSLELGDSALYFCASSEGLSGGLVNEQYFGPGTRLLVL.

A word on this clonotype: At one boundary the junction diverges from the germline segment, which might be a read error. The CDR3: CASSGTPYSEQFF. The CDR3 DNA follows: TGTGCCAGCAGCGGGACACCCTACAGTGAGCAGTTCTTC. This chain joins TRBV11-3 and TRBJ2-1; D may be TRBD1 (6 bases). Germline-derived CDR1 and CDR2 are SGHNT and YENEEA. CDR3 length: 13 amino acids.

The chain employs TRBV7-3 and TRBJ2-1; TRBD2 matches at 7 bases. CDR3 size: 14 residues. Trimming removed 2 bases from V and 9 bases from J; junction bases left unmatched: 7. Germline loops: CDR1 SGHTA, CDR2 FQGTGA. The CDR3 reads CASSLRRELSEQFF. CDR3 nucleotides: TGTGCCAGCAGCTTACGGCGGGAGTTGAGTGAGCAGTTCTTC.

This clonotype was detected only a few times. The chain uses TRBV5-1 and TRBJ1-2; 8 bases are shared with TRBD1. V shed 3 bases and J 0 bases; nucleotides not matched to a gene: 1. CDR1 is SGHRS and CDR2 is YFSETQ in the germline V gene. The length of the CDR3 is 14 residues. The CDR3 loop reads CASSWDRPNYGYTF. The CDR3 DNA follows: TGCGCCAGCAGCTGGGACAGGCCTAACTATGGCTACACCTTC.

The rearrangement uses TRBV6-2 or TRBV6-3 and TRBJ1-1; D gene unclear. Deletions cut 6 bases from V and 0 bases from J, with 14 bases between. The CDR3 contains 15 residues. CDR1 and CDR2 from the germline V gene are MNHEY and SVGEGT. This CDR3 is CASSQTVKMNTEAFF. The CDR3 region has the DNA TGTGCCAGCAGCCAAACAGTAAAGATGAACACTGAAGCTTTCTTT.

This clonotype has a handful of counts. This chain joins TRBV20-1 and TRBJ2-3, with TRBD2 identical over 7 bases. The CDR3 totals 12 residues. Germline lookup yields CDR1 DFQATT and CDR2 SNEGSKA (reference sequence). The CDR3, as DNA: TGCAGCTACCTAGCGGTCCCGGATACGCAGTATTTT. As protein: CSYLAVPDTQYF.

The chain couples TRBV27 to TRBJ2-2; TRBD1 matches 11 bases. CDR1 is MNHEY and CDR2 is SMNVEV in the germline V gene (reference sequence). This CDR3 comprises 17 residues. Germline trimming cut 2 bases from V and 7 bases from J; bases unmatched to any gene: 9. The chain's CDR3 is CASSLLGTGGSNGELFF. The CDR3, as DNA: TGTGCCAGCAGTTTACTAGGGACAGGGGGAAGTAACGGGGAGCTGTTTTTT.

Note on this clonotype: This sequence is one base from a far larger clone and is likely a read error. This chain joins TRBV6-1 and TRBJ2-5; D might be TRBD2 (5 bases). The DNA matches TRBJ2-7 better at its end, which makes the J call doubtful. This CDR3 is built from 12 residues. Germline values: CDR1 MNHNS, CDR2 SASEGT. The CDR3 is CPSSLDFYEQYF. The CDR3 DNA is TGTCCCAGCAGCCTGGACTTCTACGAGCAGTACTTC.

The CDR3 is CASSRGMNQPQHF. The CDR3 DNA sequence: TGTGCCAGCTCCAGGGGGATGAATCAGCCCCAGCATTTT. The chain employs TRBV6-5 and TRBJ1-5; TRBD1 matches 7 bases. Germline V CDR1 and CDR2: MNHEY, SVGAGI. Losses at the gene ends were 8 bases for V and 4 bases for J; bases not matched to a gene: 5. The CDR3 totals 13 residues.

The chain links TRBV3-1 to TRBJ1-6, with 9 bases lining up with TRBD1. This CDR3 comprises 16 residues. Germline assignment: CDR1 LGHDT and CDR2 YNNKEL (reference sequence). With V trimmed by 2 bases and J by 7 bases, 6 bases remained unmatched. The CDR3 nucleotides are TGTGCCAGCAGCCAAACATCCGGGACAGGGAATTCACCCCTCCACTTT. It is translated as CASSQTSGTGNSPLHF.